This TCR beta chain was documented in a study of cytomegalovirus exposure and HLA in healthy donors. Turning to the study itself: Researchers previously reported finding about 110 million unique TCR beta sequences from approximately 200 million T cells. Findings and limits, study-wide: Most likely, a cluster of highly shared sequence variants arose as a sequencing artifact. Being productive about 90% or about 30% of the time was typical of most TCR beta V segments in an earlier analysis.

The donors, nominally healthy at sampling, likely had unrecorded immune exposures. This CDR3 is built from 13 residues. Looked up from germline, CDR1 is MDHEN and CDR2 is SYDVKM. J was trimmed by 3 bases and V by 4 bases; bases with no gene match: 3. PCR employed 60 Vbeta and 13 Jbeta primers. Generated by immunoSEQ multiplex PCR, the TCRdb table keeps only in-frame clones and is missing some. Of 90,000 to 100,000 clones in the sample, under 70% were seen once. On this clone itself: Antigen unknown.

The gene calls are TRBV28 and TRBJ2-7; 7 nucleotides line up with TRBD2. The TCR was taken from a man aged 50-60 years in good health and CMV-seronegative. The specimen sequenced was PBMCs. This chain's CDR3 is CASSSRDYYEQYF. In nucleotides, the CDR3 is TGTGCCAGCAGTTCCCGGGACTACTACGAGCAGTACTTC.